These 5 T cell receptor beta chains were all obtained from the same sample, sequenced in a study of CD8 T cells in Susac syndrome (dated by TCRdb to about 2019). Library preparation employed the immunoSEQ multiplex PCR assay. RNA was extracted using the RNeasy kit, and roughly 0.5 to 1 ug of the RNA was reverse transcribed with random hexamers. In-frame beta chains were kept once TCRdb had trimmed the public reads at Q25 with fastp and called clones with MiXCR. For every CDR3 protein sequence, its rows merge into one entry that carries the most common genes and DNA. The sample records 84,000 or so distinct CDR3 sequences, about 95% of which are singletons. The top ten hold 0.41% of the sample. Sequenced sample: CD8+ T cells from PBMCs. The source is a human donor with Susac syndrome.

The chain recombines TRBV29-1 with TRBJ2-7; 7 nucleotides agree with TRBD1. The trim removed 5 bases at V and 4 bases at J, leaving 5 bases unmatched. Germline values: CDR1 SQVTM, CDR2 ANQGSEA. This CDR3 comprises 12 residues. The CDR3 sequence is CSVWDSLYEQYF. CDR3 DNA: TGCAGCGTTTGGGACAGCCTTTACGAGCAGTACTTC.

The chain links TRBV15 to TRBJ2-4; tentatively, D is TRBD1 (6 bases). CDR3 length equals 16 residues. In germline, CDR1 is LNHNV, CDR2 YYDKDF (reference sequence). The germline V and J ends were trimmed by 3 bases and 7 bases, with 19 bases remaining between them. CDR3 coding DNA: TGTGCCACCAGCAGTAAACAGGGATCGTTTGCGAACATTCAGTACTTC. Amino acid sequence: CATSSKQGSFANIQYF.

This clonotype was recorded once. The chain couples TRBV7-9 to TRBJ2-3, with D maybe TRBD2 (6 bases). Germline V gives CDR1 SEHNR, CDR2 FQNEAQ (reference sequence). With 0 bases removed from V and 6 bases from J, the gap between germline ends came to 10 bases. The CDR3 contains 14 residues. Written as DNA, the CDR3 is TGTGCCAGCAGCTTAGCGCTAGCGATGGATACGCAGTATTTT. The encoded protein is CASSLALAMDTQYF.

The gene calls are TRBV20-1 and TRBJ2-3; D is uncertain. CDR3 length: 12 residues. CDR1 is DFQATT, CDR2 SNEGSKA, per germline (reference sequence). Trimming pared 6 bases from V and 4 bases from J, leaving 11 bases between. CDR3 residues: CSARTGADTQYF. CDR3 DNA: TGCAGTGCCCGCACGGGCGCAGATACGCAGTATTTT.

The chain combines TRBV29-1 with TRBJ2-3, with TRBD1 as a possible D gene (5 bases). This CDR3 has 11 residues. CDR1 is SQVTM and CDR2 is ANQGSEA in the germline V gene. V gave up 5 bases and J gave up 6 bases, with 9 bases separating them. The DNA for the CDR3 is TGCAGCGTTTGGGGCCGGGATACGCAGTATTTT. As protein: CSVWGRDTQYF.